The 29 T cell receptor beta chains presented below share a single source sample, sequenced in a study of tumor-infiltrating lymphocytes in primary liver carcinoma. A constant-region primer primed TCR beta cDNA synthesis from 500 ng of total RNA. Libraries of TCR beta came from three nested multiplex PCR rounds with slightly modified ARM-PCR. Amplification in the first two PCR rounds was performed using TRBV1-TRBV30 forward primers and a C-beta reverse primer for approximately 10 cycles each. TCRdb used MiXCR to reprocess the multiplex PCR reads, holding one entry per CDR3 protein. The table has about 190,000 distinct CDR3 sequences, roughly 80% seen once; the top ten hold approximately 18%. Between roughly 20 and 33 mg of unsorted bulk tissue served as the source from which RNA and DNA were co-extracted. Material for sequencing was tumor tissue from primary liver carcinoma. These receptors came from a man aged 40-49 years with primary liver carcinoma and hepatitis B virus infection.

Notes on this clonotype: Mismatch with germline at one junction end may stem from a read error. This chain connects TRBV29-1 to TRBJ2-1; no definite D call. Germline CDR1 is SQVTM and CDR2 is ANQGSEA. CDR3 length equals 14 residues. In DNA form, the CDR3 reads TGCAGCGTTGTGGAGACCACGAGCGTCAATGAGCAGCTCTTC. Translation: CSVVETTSVNEQLF.

Details on this clonotype: The junction shows a germline mismatch at one end, possibly a read error. The chain combines TRBV4-3 with TRBJ2-5, with no clear D. This CDR3 spans 14 amino acids. From germline, CDR1 is LGHNA and CDR2 YSLEER. The CDR3 bases are TGCGCCATCAGCCAAGAGGAATACTTGGAGACCCAGTACTTC. Its translation: CAISQEEYLETQYF.

Of note for this clonotype: A read error may be the cause here, since a much bigger clone is one base away. The gene calls are TRBV5-1 and TRBJ1-1; a weak D match, TRBD1 (5 bases). V was clipped by 3 bases and J by 10 bases, with 16 bases between them. CDR1 and CDR2 from the germline V gene are SGHRS and YFSETQ. The CDR3 length is 13 residues. The CDR3 reads CASSYGRGSLAFF. For the CDR3, the DNA is TGCGCCAGCAGCTACGGACGGGGCTCGTTAGCTTTCTTT.

This clonotype was seen at least ten times. This sequence joins TRBV12-3 or TRBV12-4 and TRBJ2-2; tentatively, D is TRBD2 (7 bases). V was shortened by 3 bases and J by 4 bases, with 15 bases between the two germline ends. This CDR3 has 16 residues. CDR3 in amino acids: CASSFGGAVSTGELFF. The DNA for the CDR3 is TGTGCCAGCAGTTTTGGGGGGGCAGTAAGCACCGGGGAGCTGTTTTTT.

On this clonotype itself: The CDR3 end shows no conserved phenylalanine or tryptophan, and so a read error is likely. No DNA is shown, since the ends of the CDR3 on it are uncertain; the CDR3 is the one TCRdb lists. The V call is TRBV12-3 or TRBV12-4, the J call TRBJ1-5; TRBD1 is taken as the D call from the table, unchecked against the DNA. The CDR3 length is 17 residues, termini included. This CDR3 reads CASSSGTGGGGHQPRHL.

Comment on this clonotype: An end of the junction does not agree with germline; a read error may underlie this. The chain has TRBV4-1 and TRBJ2-4; D might be TRBD2 (6 bases). Germline V gene data show CDR1 as MGHRA and CDR2 as YSYEKL. The CDR3 runs to 16 residues. This CDR3 reads CASCQVLTLGGNIQYF. In DNA form, the CDR3 reads TGCGCCAGCTGCCAGGTACTAACGCTGGGGGGAAACATTCAGTACTTC.

This clonotype was counted many times. The chain links TRBV5-4 to TRBJ2-2, with 8 bases matching TRBD2. Per the germline V gene, CDR1 is SGHNT and CDR2 is YYREEE (reference sequence). V lost 1 base, J lost 4 bases, and 3 bases stayed unmatched. The CDR3 has 15 amino acids. The CDR3 reads CASSLSGGPTGELFF. CDR3 DNA: TGTGCCAGCAGCTTGTCGGGAGGGCCCACCGGGGAGCTGTTTTTT.

This clonotype was seen only once. One junction end disagrees with the germline gene, perhaps due to a read error. V and J are TRBV14 and TRBJ2-1; 8 positions match TRBD2. The CDR3 totals 16 residues. Germline values: CDR1 SGHDN, CDR2 FVKESK. The CDR3 loop reads CASSALAGWANNEQFF. CDR3 nucleotide sequence: TGTGCCAGCAGTGCCTTAGCGGGATGGGCAAACAATGAGCAATTCTTC.

To note about this clonotype: At one boundary the junction diverges from the germline segment, which might be a read error. The CDR3 spells CASSFSHANTRELFF. DNA of the CDR3: TGCGCCAGCAGCTTCAGTCACGCGAACACCAGGGAGCTGTTTTTT. J is TRBJ2-2 and V is TRBV5-1; D not resolved. Per the germline V gene, CDR1 is SGHRS and CDR2 is YFSETQ. There are 15 residues in the CDR3.

This clonotype was seen only once. The chain recombines TRBV10-3 with TRBJ1-5; possible D gene TRBD1, 5 bases. The V gene's germline CDR1 is ENHRY and CDR2 SYGVKD. The CDR3 sequence is 13 residues long. The CDR3 DNA follows: TGTGTCACGACCAGGACATACCAGGCGCCCCAGCATTTT. This sequence encodes CVTTRTYQAPQHF.

The chain combines TRBV5-1 with TRBJ2-7, with 9 bases aligning to TRBD1. This CDR3 has 14 residues. CDR1 SGHRS and CDR2 YFSETQ come from the germline V gene. V shed 4 bases and J 5 bases; nucleotides not matched to a gene: 7. For the CDR3, the DNA is TGCGCCAGCAGCGCCAGGACAGGGGAAAACGAGCAGTACTTC. Translation gives CASSARTGENEQYF.

A remark on this clonotype: At one end, the junction sequence differs from germline, possibly due to a read error. The rearrangement links TRBV6-1 to TRBJ1-5; no firm D call. The CDR3 sequence is 16 residues long. CDR1 and CDR2 (germline): MNHNS, SASEGT. Written as DNA, the CDR3 is TGTGCCAGCAGTTTAGGGAGCCAGTATAGCAATCAGCCCCAACATTTT. It encodes CASSLGSQYSNQPQHF.

As for this clonotype: Germline and junction disagree at one end, which may indicate a read error. V gene TRBV5-5 combines with J gene TRBJ2-7; TRBD1 aligns across 8 bases. The germline CDR1 and CDR2 sequences are SGHKS and YYEKEE (reference sequence). The CDR3 has 15 residues. CDR3 sequence reads: CTSSFQGTGVYKQYF. The DNA of the CDR3 is TGTACCAGCAGCTTTCAGGGGACAGGAGTCTACAAGCAGTACTTC.

The CDR3 is CASGDSSNQPQYF. CDR3 coding DNA: TGTGCCAGCGGGGACAGTAGCAATCAGCCCCAGTATTTT. This chain links TRBV6-5 with TRBJ1-5; 7 nucleotides agree with TRBD1. The DNA end lines up better with TRBJ2-3; the J call may be wrong. Germline V CDR1 and CDR2: MNHEY, SVGAGI. The CDR3 spans 13 residues.

In its sample, this clonotype was seen a few times. At one end the junction does not follow the germline gene, possibly because of a read error. The chain uses TRBV10-3 and TRBJ1-5, with 7 bases fitting TRBD1. Germline-derived CDR1 and CDR2 are ENHRY and SYGVKD. The CDR3 contains 13 residues. The CDR3 loop is CATTGTDQASQHF. CDR3 bases: TGTGCCACGACCGGGACAGACCAGGCGTCACAGCATTTC.

About this clonotype: A much larger clone differs by one base, so this may be a read error. This chain uses TRBV7-9 with TRBJ1-3; weak D call: TRBD1 (5 bases). Germline V lookup: CDR1 SEHNR, CDR2 FQNEAQ (reference sequence). This CDR3 comprises 14 residues. CDR3: CASRDTISGNTICF. In nucleotides, the CDR3 is TGTGCCAGCAGGGACACGATCTCTGGAAACACCATATGTTTT.

In regard to this clonotype: One end of the junction varies from germline; a read error may be responsible. The chain links TRBV6-1 to TRBJ2-3; D call uncertain. The CDR3 spans 11 residues. The germline V gene encodes CDR1 MNHNS and CDR2 SASEGT. Written as DNA, the CDR3 is TGTGCCAGCGATGTGGTTTACACGCAATATTTT. Translated: CASDVVYTQYF.

This clonotype was observed once. The chain recombines TRBV6-5 with TRBJ1-1; D gene unclear. CDR3 length: 13 amino acids. The germline V gene encodes CDR1 MNHEY and CDR2 SVGAGI. The V and J ends lost 5 bases and 3 bases respectively, with 10 bases between them. CDR3 in DNA: TGTGCCAGCAGTCTAGACAATTACACTGAAGCTTTCTTT. Translated: CASSLDNYTEAFF.

This clonotype was counted between two and nine times. The J gene is TRBJ2-1, the V gene TRBV11-3, with D possibly matching TRBD2 (6 bases). Germline CDR1 SGHNT, CDR2 YENEEA. The ends were cut back, 0 bases at V and 13 bases at J, with 13 bases in the middle. CDR3 length: 13 amino acids. The CDR3, as DNA: TGTGCCAGCAGCTTAGATAGCGGTAATAAACAGTTCTTC. Protein product: CASSLDSGNKQFF.

The V and J genes are TRBV5-1 and TRBJ2-1, with D perhaps TRBD2 (7 bases). The CDR3 consists of 16 residues. Germline CDR1 reads SGHRS; CDR2 reads YFSETQ. This CDR3 is CTSSLTGGSRYNEQFF. CDR3 DNA: TGCACTAGCAGCTTGACAGGCGGGAGTAGATACAATGAGCAGTTCTTC.

This clonotype was counted a single time. The junction and the germline gene differ at one end; a read error may be behind it. The chain combines TRBV6-6 with TRBJ2-5; either TRBD1 or TRBD2 may supply D (5 bases each). Looked up from germline, CDR1 is MNHNY and CDR2 is SVGAGI (reference sequence). CDR3 length: 14 residues. The CDR3 nucleotides are TGTGCCAGCAGTTACCCGGGGACGGAGGAGACCCAGAACTTC. Protein product: CASSYPGTEETQNF.

The V gene is TRBV29-1, the J gene TRBJ2-1, with D perhaps TRBD2 (7 bases). CDR1 is SQVTM, CDR2 ANQGSEA, per germline. The CDR3 contains 12 residues. Trimming left V 5 bases short and J 10 bases short, with 15 bases between. CDR3 sequence (DNA): TGCAGCGTTAGGGGGGGAGGGCGCGAGCAGTTCTTC. This codes for CSVRGGGREQFF.

This chain joins TRBV11-3 and TRBJ1-5; D is possibly TRBD1 or TRBD2 (5 bases each). The J call may be in error: the DNA end matches TRBJ2-3 better. The CDR3 consists of 15 residues. The germline CDR1 and CDR2 sequences are SGHNT and YENEEA. The CDR3 spells CASSLDLGVTQSQYF. The CDR3 nucleotides are TGTGCCAGCAGCTTAGATCTGGGGGTGACTCAGTCCCAGTATTTT.

Comment on this clonotype: A much more abundant neighbour one base away suggests this may be a read error. The V gene is TRBV30, the J gene TRBJ2-2, with TRBD1 identical over 7 bases. The CDR3 covers 14 residues. The germline V gene encodes CDR1 GTSNPN and CDR2 SVGIG (reference sequence). The DNA for the CDR3 is TGTGCCTGGAGACAGGGGCCGAACACCGGGGAGCAGTTTTTT. Residues: CAWRQGPNTGEQFF. The full variable domain, its missing parts supplied by reference TRBV30 and TRBJ2-2, is SQTIHQWPATLVQPVGSPLSLECTVEGTSNPNLYWYRQAAGRGLQLLFYSVGIGQISSEVPQNLSASRPQDRQFILSSKKLLLSDSGFYLCAWRQGPNTGEQFFGEGSRLTVL.

This clonotype was recorded a few times. A much larger clone differs by one base, so this may be a read error. This CDR3 is missing its conserved last phenylalanine or tryptophan, likely due to a read error. The chain recombines TRBV7-8 with TRBJ1-2; 10 bases are a match to TRBD1. This CDR3 comprises 13 residues. The V gene's germline CDR1 is SGHVS and CDR2 FQNEAQ. The V and J ends lost 5 bases and 8 bases, in that order; junction bases with no gene match: 5. CDR3 protein: CASSRQGAEGYTI. Here the CDR3 DNA reads TGTGCCAGCAGCCGACAGGGGGCTGAGGGCTACACCATC.

The sample holds a few counts of this clonotype. A junction boundary mismatches the germline segment, possibly from a read error. This chain links TRBV6-5 with TRBJ1-1; TRBD1 is a possible D gene (6 bases). CDR1 is MNHEY and CDR2 is SVGAGI in the germline V gene. The CDR3 runs to 13 residues. This chain's CDR3 is CASSRAGETEALF. CDR3 coding DNA: TGTGCCAGCAGTAGGGCAGGGGAAACAGAAGCTTTATTT.

Only one count was recorded for this clonotype. Sequence at one end of the junction differs from germline and may be a read error. The genes are TRBV12-3 or TRBV12-4 and TRBJ1-2, with D possibly being TRBD1 (6 bases). The CDR3 loop spans 17 amino acids. For the CDR3, the DNA is TGTGTCAGCAGGAGCACTATTTGGGACACAACTAACTATGGCTATACCTTC. Amino acid sequence: CVSRSTIWDTTNYGYTF.

The genes are TRBV5-1 and TRBJ2-3; D gene uncertain. From germline, CDR1 is SGHRS and CDR2 YFSETQ. V was clipped by 1 base and J by 5 bases, with 14 bases between them. The CDR3 runs to 15 residues. Here the CDR3 DNA reads TGCGCCAGCAGCTTGAGACACGGAATTGGAGATACGCAGTATTTT. This translates into CASSLRHGIGDTQYF.

The count of this clonotype is one. A read error may account for a junction end that differs from germline. This rearrangement joins TRBV14 to TRBJ2-7; 11 bases fit TRBD2. Germline loops: CDR1 SGHDN, CDR2 FVKESK. This CDR3 region has 15 residues. The CDR3 bases are TGTGCCAGCAGCGTTACGGGACTAGCGGATTACGAGCACTACTTC. Its translation: CASSVTGLADYEHYF. Full variable domain (remainder filled in from reference TRBV14 and TRBJ2-7): EAGVTQFPSHSVIEKGQTVTLRCDPISGHDNLYWYRRVMGKEIKFLLHFVKESKQDESGMPNNRFLAERTGGTYSTLKVQPAELEDSGVYFCASSVTGLADYEHYFGPGTRLTVT.